These T cell receptor beta chains were read from a single sample in a study of T cells in localized non-small cell lung cancer. Data came from immunoSEQ multiplex PCR; TCRdb stores just in-frame clones and leaves some out. This sample has under 65,000 clones, with over 85% found just once. The material was peripheral blood, obtained before any cancer treatment. The receptors stem from a man between 35 and 75 years old with stage I squamous cell lung carcinoma. CDR3s include the opening cysteine and the closing phenylalanine or tryptophan. D genes are given only for firm matches. Rows may omit the clone size; those that give it use once, few, many or a size class.

TRBV4-2	NA	TRBD1	TRBJ1-5	TGTGCCAGCAGCCAAGCCCGCGGGACAGGGGGAATCCAGCCCCAGCATTTT	CASSQARGTGGIQPQHF
TRBV19	NA	TRBD2	TRBJ2-3	TGTGCCAGTAGTATAGAATTCCTAGCGGGGCTTCAAGATACGCAGTATTTT	CASSIEFLAGLQDTQYF
TRBV28	NA	NA	TRBJ2-7	TGTGCCAGCAGCCTGACAGTATACGAGCAGTACTTC	CASSLTVYEQYF
TRBV6-4	NA	NA	TRBJ2-3	TGTGCCAGCAGCCGGGACTTGCACACAGATACGCAGTATTTT	CASSRDLHTDTQYF
TRBV11-1	NA	TRBD1	TRBJ2-3	TGTGCCAGCAGCGGACAGGGATTAAGCACAGATACGCAGTATTTT	CASSGQGLSTDTQYF
TRBV2	NA	NA	TRBJ2-1	TGTGCCAGCAGTGATAACGGATACAATGAGCAGTTCTTC	CASSDNGYNEQFF
TRBV15	NA	NA	TRBJ2-2	TGTGCCACCAGCAGAGACCTGGGGAACACCGGGGAGCTGTTTTTT	CATSRDLGNTGELFF
TRBV30	NA	TRBD2	TRBJ2-5	TGTGCCTTCAGCGGGAAGGAGACCCAGTACTTC	CAFSGKETQYF
TRBV7-8	NA	NA	TRBJ1-2	TGTGCCAGCAGGGGCAGGGGTAACTATGGCTACACCTTC	CASRGRGNYGYTF
TRBV6-6	once	NA	TRBJ2-7	TGTGCCAGCAGTCCGAACAGGGCAAAGGGCCACGAGCAGTACTTC	CASSPNRAKGHEQYF
TRBV27	NA	TRBD2	TRBJ2-5	TGTGCCAGCAGCAGGCTTAGCGGGAGGGCCGCAGAGACCCAGTACTTC	CASSRLSGRAAETQYF
TRBV28	once	NA	TRBJ2-5	TGTGCCAGCTTCCAAGCGGGAGAGACCCAGTACTTC	CASFQAGETQYF
TRBV15	NA	NA	TRBJ2-3	TGTGCCACCAGCAGAGATGTGGTTGGAGGGGCGGATACGCAGTATTTT	CATSRDVVGGADTQYF
TRBV29-1	NA	NA	TRBJ2-3	TGCAGCGTTCGCCTTGGAGGGGTTAGCACAGATACGCAGTATTTT	CSVRLGGVSTDTQYF
TRBV12-5	NA	NA	TRBJ2-7	TGTGCTCTGTCGCACTCTTACGAGCAGTACTTC	CALSHSYEQYF